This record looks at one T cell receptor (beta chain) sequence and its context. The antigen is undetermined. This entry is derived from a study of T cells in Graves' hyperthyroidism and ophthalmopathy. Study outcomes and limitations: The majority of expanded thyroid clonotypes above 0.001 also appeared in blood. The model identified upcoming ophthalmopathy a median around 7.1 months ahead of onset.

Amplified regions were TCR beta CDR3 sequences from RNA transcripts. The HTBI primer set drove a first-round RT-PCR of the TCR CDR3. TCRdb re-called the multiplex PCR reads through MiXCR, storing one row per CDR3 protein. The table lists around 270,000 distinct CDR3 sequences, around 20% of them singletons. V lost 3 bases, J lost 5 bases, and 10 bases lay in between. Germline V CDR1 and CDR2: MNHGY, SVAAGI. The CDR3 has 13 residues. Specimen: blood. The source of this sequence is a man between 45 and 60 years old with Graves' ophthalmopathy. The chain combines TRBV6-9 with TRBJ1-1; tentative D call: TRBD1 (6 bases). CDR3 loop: CASSYRGETEAFF. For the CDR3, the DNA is TGTGCCAGCAGTTACAGGGGCGAAACTGAAGCTTTCTTT.